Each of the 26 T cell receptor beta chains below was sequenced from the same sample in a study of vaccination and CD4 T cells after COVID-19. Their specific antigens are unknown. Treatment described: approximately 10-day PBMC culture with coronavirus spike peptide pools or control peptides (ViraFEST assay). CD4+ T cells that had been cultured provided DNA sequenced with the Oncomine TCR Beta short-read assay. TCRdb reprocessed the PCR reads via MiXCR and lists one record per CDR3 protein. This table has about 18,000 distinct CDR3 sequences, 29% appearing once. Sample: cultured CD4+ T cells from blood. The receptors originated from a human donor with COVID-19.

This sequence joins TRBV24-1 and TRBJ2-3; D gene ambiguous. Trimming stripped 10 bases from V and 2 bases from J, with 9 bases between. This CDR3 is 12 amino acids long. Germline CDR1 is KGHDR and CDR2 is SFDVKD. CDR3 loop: CATQANTDTQYF. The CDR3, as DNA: TGTGCCACTCAGGCGAACACAGATACGCAGTATTTT.

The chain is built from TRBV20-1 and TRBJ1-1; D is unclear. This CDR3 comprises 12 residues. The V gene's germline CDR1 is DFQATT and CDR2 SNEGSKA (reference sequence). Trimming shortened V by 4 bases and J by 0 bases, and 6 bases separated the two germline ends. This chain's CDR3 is CSATLMNTEAFF. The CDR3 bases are TGCAGTGCTACCCTCATGAACACTGAAGCTTTCTTT.

Written as DNA, the CDR3 is TGTGCCAGCAGTTTGGGACAGGCCCCTGGAAACACCATATATTTT. This translates into CASSLGQAPGNTIYF. V usage is TRBV7-6 and J usage is TRBJ1-3, with 8 positions matching TRBD1. Losses at the gene ends were 6 bases for V and 2 bases for J; bases not matched to a gene: 6. Germline CDR1 and CDR2: SGHVS and FNYEAQ. The CDR3 runs to 15 residues.

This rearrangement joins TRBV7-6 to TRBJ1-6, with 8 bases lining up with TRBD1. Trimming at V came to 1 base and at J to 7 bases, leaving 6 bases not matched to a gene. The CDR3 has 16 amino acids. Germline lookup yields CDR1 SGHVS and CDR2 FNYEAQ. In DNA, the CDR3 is TGTGCCAGCAGCTTAGGAGGACAGGGACTGAATTCACCCCTCCACTTT. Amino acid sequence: CASSLGGQGLNSPLHF. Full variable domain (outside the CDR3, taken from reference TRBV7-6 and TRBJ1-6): GAGVSQSPRYKVTKRGQDVALRCDPISGHVSLYWYRQALGQGPEFLTYFNYEAQQDKSGLPNDRFSAERPEGSISTLTIQRTEQRDSAMYRCASSLGGQGLNSPLHFGNGTRLTVT.

As DNA, the CDR3 is TGTGCCAGCAGAACCGGGATCACTGAAAAACTGTTTTTT. Its protein is CASRTGITEKLFF. The gene calls are TRBV6-1 and TRBJ1-4; no clear D gene. V was trimmed by 6 bases and J by 7 bases, leaving 12 bases between them. Germline V lookup: CDR1 MNHNS, CDR2 SASEGT. The CDR3 is 13 residues long.

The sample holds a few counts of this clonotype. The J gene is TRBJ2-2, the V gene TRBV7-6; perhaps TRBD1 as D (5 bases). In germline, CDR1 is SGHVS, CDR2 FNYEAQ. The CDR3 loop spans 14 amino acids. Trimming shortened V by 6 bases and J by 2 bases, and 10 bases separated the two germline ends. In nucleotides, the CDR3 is TGTGCCAGCAGGCCGACAGATAACACCGGGGAGCTGTTTTTT. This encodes CASRPTDNTGELFF.

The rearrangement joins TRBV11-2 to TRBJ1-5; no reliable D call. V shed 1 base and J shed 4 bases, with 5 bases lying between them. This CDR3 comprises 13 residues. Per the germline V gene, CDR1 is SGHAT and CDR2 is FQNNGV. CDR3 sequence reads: CASSLGLNQPQHF. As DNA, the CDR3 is TGTGCCAGCAGCTTAGGATTGAATCAGCCCCAGCATTTT.

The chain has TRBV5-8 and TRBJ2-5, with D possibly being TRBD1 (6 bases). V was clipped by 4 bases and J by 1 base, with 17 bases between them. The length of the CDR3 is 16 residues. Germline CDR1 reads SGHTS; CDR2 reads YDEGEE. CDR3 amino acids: CASSLSSPGAQETQYF. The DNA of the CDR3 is TGTGCCAGCAGCCTATCATCTCCAGGGGCCCAAGAGACCCAGTACTTC.

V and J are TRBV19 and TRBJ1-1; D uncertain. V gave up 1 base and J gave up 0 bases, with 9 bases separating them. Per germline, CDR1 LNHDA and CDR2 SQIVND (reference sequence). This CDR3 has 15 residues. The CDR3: CASSIVQAMNTEAFF. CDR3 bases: TGTGCCAGTAGTATAGTTCAGGCCATGAACACTGAAGCTTTCTTT.

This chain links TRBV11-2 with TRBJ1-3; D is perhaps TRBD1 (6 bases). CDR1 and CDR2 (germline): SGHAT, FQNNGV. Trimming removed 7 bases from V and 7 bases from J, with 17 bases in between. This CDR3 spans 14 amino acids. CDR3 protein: CASKHRVSGNTIYF. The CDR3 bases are TGTGCCAGCAAACACAGGGTGTCCGGCAACACCATATATTTT.

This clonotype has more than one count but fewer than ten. Written as DNA, the CDR3 is TGTGCCAGCATCCTAATGGGGTATAATTCACCCCTCCACTTT. Its translation is CASILMGYNSPLHF. The chain uses TRBV27 and TRBJ1-6; no reliable D call. Germline assignment: CDR1 MNHEY and CDR2 SMNVEV (reference sequence). The CDR3 is 14 residues long. The V and J ends lost 7 bases and 4 bases respectively, with 11 bases between them.

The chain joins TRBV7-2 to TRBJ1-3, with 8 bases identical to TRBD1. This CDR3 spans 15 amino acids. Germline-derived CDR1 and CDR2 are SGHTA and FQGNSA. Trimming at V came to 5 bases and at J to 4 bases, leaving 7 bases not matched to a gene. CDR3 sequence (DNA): TGTGCCAGCAGCCCCGATACAGGGGGGGGAAACACCATATATTTT. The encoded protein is CASSPDTGGGNTIYF.

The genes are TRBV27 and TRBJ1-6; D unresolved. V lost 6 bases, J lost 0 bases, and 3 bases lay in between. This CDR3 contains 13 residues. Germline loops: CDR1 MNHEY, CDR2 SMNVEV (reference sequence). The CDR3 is CASRSSYNSPLHF. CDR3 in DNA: TGTGCCAGCAGGAGCTCCTATAATTCACCCCTCCACTTT.

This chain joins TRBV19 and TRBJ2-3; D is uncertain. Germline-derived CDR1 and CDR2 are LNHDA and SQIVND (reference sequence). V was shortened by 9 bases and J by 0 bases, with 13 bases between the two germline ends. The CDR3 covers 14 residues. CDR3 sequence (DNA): TGTGCCAGCGCCAGCAGCCGAAGCACAGATACGCAGTATTTT. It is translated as CASASSRSTDTQYF.

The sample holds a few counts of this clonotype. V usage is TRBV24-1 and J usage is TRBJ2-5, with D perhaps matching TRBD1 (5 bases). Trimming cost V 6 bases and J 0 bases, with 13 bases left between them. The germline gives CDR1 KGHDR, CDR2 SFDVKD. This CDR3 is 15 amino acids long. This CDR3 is CATSQGREYQETQYF. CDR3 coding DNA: TGTGCCACCAGTCAGGGCAGAGAATACCAAGAGACCCAGTACTTC.

DNA for the CDR3: TGTGCCAGCGCCTCGTGGGGGCAAGAGACCCAGTACTTC. It translates to CASASWGQETQYF. The chain carries TRBV6-1 and TRBJ2-5; D could derive from TRBD1 or TRBD2 (5 bases each). Per germline, CDR1 MNHNS and CDR2 SASEGT. The CDR3 consists of 13 residues. V lost 8 bases to trimming and J lost 2 bases, with 12 bases between them.

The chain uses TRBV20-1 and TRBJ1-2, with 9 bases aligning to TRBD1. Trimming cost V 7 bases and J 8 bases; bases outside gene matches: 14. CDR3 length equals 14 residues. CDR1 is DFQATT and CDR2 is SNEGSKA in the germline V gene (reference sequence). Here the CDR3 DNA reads TGCAGTGTTAACGTACTCGACAGGGGGGACGGCTACACCTTC. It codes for CSVNVLDRGDGYTF.

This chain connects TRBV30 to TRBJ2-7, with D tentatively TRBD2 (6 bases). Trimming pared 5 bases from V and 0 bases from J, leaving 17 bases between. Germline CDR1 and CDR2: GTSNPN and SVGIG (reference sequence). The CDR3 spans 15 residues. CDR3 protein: CAWSPGLPSSYEQYF. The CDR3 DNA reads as TGTGCCTGGTCACCGGGACTTCCGAGCTCCTACGAGCAGTACTTC.

Written as DNA, the CDR3 is TGTGCCAGCAGGACGACAGACGACCTTGGCTACACCTTC. Translating it yields CASRTTDDLGYTF. The chain links TRBV5-6 to TRBJ1-2; perhaps TRBD1 as D (5 bases). In germline, CDR1 is SGHDT, CDR2 YYEEEE. The germline V and J ends were trimmed by 5 bases and 7 bases, with 15 bases remaining between them. This CDR3 contains 13 residues.

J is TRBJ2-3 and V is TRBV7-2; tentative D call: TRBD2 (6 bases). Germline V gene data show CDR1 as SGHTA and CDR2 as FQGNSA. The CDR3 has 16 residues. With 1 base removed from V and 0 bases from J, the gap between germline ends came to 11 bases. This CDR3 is CASSLVGAGSTDTQYF. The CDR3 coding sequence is TGTGCCAGCAGCTTAGTGGGTGCGGGGAGCACAGATACGCAGTATTTT.

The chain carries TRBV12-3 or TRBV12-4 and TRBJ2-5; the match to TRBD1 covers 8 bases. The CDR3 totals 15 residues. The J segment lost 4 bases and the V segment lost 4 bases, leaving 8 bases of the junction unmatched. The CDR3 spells CASSSTGQGGETQYF. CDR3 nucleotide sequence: TGTGCCAGCAGTTCAACAGGACAGGGTGGAGAGACCCAGTACTTC.

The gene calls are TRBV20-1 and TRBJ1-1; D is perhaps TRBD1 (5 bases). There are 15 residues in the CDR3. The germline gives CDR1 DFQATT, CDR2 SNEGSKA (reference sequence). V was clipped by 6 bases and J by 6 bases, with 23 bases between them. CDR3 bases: TGCAGTGCGGAGTGGAGTCCGAGGGGCTGGCCTGAAGCTTTCTTT. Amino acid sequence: CSAEWSPRGWPEAFF.

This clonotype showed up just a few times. Here the CDR3 DNA reads TGTGCCAGCAGACTACTCAGGGGGTTCCAGCCCCAGCATTTT. As protein: CASRLLRGFQPQHF. The chain carries TRBV28 and TRBJ1-5, with 7 bases lining up with TRBD1. The trim removed 6 bases at V and 7 bases at J, leaving 9 bases unmatched. Germline V gives CDR1 MDHEN, CDR2 SYDVKM. The CDR3 has 14 residues.

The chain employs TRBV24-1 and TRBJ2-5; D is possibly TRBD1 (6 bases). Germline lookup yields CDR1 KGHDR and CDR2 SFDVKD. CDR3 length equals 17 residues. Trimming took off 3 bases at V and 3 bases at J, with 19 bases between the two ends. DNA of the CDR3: TGTGCCACCAGTGATCCAATTAGGGACAATACAAAAGAGACCCAGTACTTC. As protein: CATSDPIRDNTKETQYF.

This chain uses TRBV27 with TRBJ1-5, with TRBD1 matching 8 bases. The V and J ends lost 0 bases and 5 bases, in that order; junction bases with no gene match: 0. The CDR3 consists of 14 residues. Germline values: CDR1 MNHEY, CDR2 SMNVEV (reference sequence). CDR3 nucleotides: TGTGCCAGCAGTTTATCGGACAGGGATCAGCCCCAGCATTTT. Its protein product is CASSLSDRDQPQHF.

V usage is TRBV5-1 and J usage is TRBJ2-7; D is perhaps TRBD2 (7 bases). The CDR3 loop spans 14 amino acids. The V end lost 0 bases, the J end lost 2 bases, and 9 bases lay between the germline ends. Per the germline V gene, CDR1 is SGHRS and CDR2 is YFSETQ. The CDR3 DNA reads TGCGCCAGCAGCTTGGAGGGGGGGACCTACGAGCAGTACTTC. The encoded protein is CASSLEGGTYEQYF.